This TCR beta chain derives from a study of CD8 T cells in ankylosing spondylitis. This clonotype was counted ten times or more. TCRdb reprocessed the 5' RACE reads via MiXCR and lists one record per CDR3 protein. The table has 210,000 or so distinct CDR3 sequences, 7% to 10% seen once; the top ten hold 4.8%. This clonotype originated in a female donor with ankylosing spondylitis or in good health (not recorded which). Sequenced input: blood, either unsorted or a sorted T cell fraction (not recorded which).

CDR3 protein: CSARDPVVGEQFF. CDR3 DNA sequence: TGCAGTGCTAGAGATCCAGTTGTGGGCGAGCAGTTCTTC. The V call is TRBV20-1, the J call TRBJ2-1; D not certain. Germline assignment: CDR1 DFQATT and CDR2 SNEGSKA (reference sequence). V was pared by 0 bases and J by 10 bases, with 13 bases between. The CDR3 consists of 13 residues.